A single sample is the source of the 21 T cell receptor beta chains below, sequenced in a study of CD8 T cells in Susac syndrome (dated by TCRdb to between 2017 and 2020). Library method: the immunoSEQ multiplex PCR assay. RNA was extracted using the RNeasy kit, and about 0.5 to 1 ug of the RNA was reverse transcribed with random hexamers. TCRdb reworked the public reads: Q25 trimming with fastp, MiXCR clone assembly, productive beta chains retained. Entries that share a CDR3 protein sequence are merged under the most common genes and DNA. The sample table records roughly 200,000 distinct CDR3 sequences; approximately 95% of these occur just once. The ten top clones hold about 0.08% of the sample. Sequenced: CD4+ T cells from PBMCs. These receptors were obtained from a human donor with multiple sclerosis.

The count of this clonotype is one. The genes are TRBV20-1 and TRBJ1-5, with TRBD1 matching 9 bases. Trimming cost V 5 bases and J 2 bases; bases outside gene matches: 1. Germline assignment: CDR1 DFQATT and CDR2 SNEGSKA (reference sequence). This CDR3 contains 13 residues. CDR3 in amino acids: CSAWTGGNQPQHF. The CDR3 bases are TGCAGTGCTTGGACAGGGGGCAATCAGCCCCAGCATTTT.

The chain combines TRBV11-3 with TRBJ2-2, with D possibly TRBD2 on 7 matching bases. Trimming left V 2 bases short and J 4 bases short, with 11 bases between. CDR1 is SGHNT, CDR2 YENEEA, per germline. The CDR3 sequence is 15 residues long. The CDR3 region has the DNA TGTGCCAGCAGCTTACGGGGGGCGAGCACCGGGGAGCTGTTTTTT. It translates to CASSLRGASTGELFF.

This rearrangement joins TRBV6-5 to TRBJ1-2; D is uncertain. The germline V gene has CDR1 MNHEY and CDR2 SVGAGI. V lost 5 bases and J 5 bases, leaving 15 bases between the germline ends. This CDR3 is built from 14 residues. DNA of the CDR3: TGTGCCAGCAGTAGCGGACTTGCTGGTTATGGCTACACCTTC. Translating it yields CASSSGLAGYGYTF.

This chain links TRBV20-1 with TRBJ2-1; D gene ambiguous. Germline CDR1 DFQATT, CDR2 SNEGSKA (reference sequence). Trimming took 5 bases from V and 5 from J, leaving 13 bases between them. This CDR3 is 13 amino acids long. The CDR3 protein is CSAPAQADNEQFF. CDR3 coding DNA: TGCAGTGCTCCCGCCCAGGCCGACAATGAGCAGTTCTTC.

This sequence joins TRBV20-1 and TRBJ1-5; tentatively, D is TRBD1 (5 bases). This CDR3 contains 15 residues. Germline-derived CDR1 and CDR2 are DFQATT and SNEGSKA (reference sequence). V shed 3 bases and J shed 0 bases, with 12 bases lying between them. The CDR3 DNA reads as TGCAGTGCTAGCCGTGGGGCGGGTAGCAATCAGCCCCAGCATTTT. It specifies CSASRGAGSNQPQHF.

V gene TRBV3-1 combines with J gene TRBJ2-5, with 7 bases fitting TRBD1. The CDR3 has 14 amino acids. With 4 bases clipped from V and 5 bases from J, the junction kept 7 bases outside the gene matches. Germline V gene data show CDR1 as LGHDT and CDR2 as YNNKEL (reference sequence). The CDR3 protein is CASSLRTGRETQYF. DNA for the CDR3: TGTGCCAGCAGCCTCCGGACAGGAAGGGAGACCCAGTACTTC.

CDR3 protein: CASRQRQQSGEAFF. As DNA, the CDR3 is TGTGCCAGCAGACAGAGGCAACAGAGCGGTGAAGCTTTCTTT. The chain is built from TRBV3-1 and TRBJ1-1; no clear D. With 6 bases removed from V and 7 bases from J, the gap between germline ends came to 18 bases. The CDR3 is made up of 14 amino acids. In germline, CDR1 is LGHDT, CDR2 YNNKEL (reference sequence). Using reference TRBV3-1 and TRBJ1-1 for the parts outside the CDR3, the full variable domain is DTAVSQTPKYLVTQMGNDKSIKCEQNLGHDTMYWYKQDSKKFLKIMFSYNNKELIINETVPNRFSPKSPDKAHLNLHINSLELGDSAVYFCASRQRQQSGEAFFGQGTRLTVV.

This CDR3 reads CAWVIAGGHNEQFF. The CDR3 DNA reads as TGTGCCTGGGTAATAGCGGGGGGGCACAATGAGCAGTTCTTC. The rearrangement links TRBV30 to TRBJ2-1; TRBD2 agrees at 11 bases. V lost 5 bases and J lost 5; bases outside the gene matches: 5. CDR3 size: 14 residues. Germline assignment: CDR1 GTSNPN and CDR2 SVGIG (reference sequence).

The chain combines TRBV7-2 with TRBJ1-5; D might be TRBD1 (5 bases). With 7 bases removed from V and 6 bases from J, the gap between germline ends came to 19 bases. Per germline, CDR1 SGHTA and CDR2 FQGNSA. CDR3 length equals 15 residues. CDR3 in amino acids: CASTQFQGSGQPQHF. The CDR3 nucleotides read TGTGCCAGCACCCAATTCCAGGGAAGCGGTCAGCCCCAGCATTTT.

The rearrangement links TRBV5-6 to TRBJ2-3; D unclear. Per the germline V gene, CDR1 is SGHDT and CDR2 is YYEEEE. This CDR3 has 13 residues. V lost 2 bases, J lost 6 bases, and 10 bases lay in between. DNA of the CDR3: TGTGCCAGCAGCTTTTCCCCGATCGATACGCAGTATTTT. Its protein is CASSFSPIDTQYF.

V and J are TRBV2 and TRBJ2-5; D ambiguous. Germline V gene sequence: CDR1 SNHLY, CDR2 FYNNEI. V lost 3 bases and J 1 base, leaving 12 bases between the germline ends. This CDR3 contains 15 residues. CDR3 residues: CASSEAIRTQETQYF. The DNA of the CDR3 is TGTGCCAGCAGTGAGGCAATTCGAACCCAAGAGACCCAGTACTTC.

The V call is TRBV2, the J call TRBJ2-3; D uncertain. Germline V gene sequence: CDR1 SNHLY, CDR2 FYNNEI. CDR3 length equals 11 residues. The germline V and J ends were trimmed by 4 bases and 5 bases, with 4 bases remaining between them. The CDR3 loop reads CASSGGDTQYF. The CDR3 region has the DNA TGTGCCAGCAGTGGCGGAGATACGCAGTATTTT.

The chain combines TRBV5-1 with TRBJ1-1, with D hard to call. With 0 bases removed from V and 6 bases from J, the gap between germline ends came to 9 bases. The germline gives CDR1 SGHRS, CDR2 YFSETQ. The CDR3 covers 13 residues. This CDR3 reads CASSLEQVAEAFF. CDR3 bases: TGCGCCAGCAGCTTGGAGCAGGTGGCTGAAGCTTTCTTT.

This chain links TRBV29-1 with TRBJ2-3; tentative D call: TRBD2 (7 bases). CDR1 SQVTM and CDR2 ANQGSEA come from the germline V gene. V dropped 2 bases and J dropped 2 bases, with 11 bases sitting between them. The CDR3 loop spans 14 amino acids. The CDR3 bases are TGCAGCGTTGAATGGGGGGGCTCCACAGATACGCAGTATTTT. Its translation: CSVEWGGSTDTQYF.

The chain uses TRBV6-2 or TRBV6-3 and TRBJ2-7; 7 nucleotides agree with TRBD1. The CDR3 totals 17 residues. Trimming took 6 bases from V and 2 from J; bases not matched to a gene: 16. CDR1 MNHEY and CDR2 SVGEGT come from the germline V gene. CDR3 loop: CASRLPFRTGVAYEQYF. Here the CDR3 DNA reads TGTGCCAGCAGATTACCTTTCAGGACAGGCGTTGCCTACGAGCAGTACTTC.

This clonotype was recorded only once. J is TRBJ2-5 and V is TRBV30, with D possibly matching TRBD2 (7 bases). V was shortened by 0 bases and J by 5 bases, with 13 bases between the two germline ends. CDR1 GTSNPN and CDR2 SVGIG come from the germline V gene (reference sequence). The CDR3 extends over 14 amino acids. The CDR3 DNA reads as TGTGCCTGGAGTGTTGGGGGGGCCTTGGAGACCCAGTACTTC. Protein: CAWSVGGALETQYF.

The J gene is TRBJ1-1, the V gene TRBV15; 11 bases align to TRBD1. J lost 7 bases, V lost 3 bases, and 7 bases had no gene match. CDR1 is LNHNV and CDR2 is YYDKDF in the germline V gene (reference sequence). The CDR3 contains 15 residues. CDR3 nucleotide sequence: TGTGCCACCAGCAGGGGTGGACAGGGGGCCGGTGAAGCTTTCTTT. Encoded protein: CATSRGGQGAGEAFF. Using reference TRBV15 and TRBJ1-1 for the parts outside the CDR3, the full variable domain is DAMVIQNPRYQVTQFGKPVTLSCSQTLNHNVMYWYQQKSSQAPKLLFHYYDKDFNNEADTPDNFQSRRPNTSFCFLDIRSPGLGDTAMYLCATSRGGQGAGEAFFGQGTRLTVV.

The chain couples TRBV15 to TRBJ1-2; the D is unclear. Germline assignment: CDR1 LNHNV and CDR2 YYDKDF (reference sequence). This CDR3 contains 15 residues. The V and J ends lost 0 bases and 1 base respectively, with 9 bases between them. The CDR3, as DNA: TGTGCCACCAGCAGAGATTCGGGCGGTAACTATGGCTACACCTTC. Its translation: CATSRDSGGNYGYTF.

CDR3 residues: CALLRAMNTEAFF. The CDR3 DNA is TGTGCCCTCCTGAGGGCCATGAACACTGAAGCTTTCTTT. The V gene is TRBV30, the J gene TRBJ1-1; no firm D call. Germline CDR1 and CDR2: GTSNPN and SVGIG (reference sequence). The CDR3 spans 13 residues. V was shortened by 8 bases and J by 0 bases, with 13 bases between the two germline ends.

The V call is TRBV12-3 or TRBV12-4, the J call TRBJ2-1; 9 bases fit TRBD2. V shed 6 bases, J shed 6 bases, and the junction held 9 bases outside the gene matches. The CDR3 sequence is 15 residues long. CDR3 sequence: CASRGLRGGINEQFF. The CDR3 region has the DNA TGTGCCAGCAGGGGCTTGCGGGGGGGTATCAATGAGCAGTTCTTC.

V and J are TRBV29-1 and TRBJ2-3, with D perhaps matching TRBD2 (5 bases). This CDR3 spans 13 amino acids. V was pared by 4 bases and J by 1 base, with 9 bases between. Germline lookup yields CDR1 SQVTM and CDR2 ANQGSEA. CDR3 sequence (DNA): TGCAGCGTTGGGAGGTCTCGCACAGATACGCAGTATTTT. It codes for CSVGRSRTDTQYF.